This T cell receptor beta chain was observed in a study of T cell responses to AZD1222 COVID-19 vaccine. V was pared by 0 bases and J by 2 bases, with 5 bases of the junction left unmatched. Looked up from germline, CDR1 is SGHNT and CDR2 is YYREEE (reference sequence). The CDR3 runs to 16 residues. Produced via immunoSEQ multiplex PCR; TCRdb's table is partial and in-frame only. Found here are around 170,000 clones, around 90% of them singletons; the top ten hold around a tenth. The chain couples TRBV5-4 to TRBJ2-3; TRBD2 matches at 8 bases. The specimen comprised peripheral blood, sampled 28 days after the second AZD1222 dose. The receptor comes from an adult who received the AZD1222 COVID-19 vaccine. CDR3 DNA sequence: TGTGCCAGCAGCTTGGCCACGGGGGGGTACACAGATACGCAGTATTTT. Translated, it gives CASSLATGGYTDTQYF.